Shown below are 18 T cell receptor beta chains from a single sample sequenced in a study of blood T cell repertoires in COVID-19. TCRdb's copy holds only in-frame clones and misses some; the assay was immunoSEQ multiplex PCR. This table has 150,000 to 200,000 clones, around 90% appearing once. Source material: peripheral blood. The receptors shown here come from a human donor in a cohort sampled during active COVID-19.

The rearrangement joins TRBV12-5 to TRBJ2-5; D may be TRBD2 (6 bases). Germline-derived CDR1 and CDR2 are LGHNT and FRNRAP. The ends were cut back, 1 base at V and 3 bases at J, with 6 bases in the middle. This CDR3 contains 13 residues. The chain's CDR3 is CASGLGGEETQYF. For the CDR3, the DNA is TGTGCTAGTGGTTTGGGGGGGGAAGAGACCCAGTACTTC. The complete variable domain, with remaining parts taken from reference TRBV12-5 and TRBJ2-5, reads DARVTQTPRHKVTEMGQEVTMRCQPILGHNTVFWYRQTMMQGLELLAYFRNRAPLDDSGMPKDRFSAEMPDATLATLKIQPSEPRDSAVYFCASGLGGEETQYFGPGTRLLVL.

The chain links TRBV21-1 to TRBJ2-7; the D call in the table, TRBD1, was not verified against the DNA. TRBV21-1 is a pseudogene segment. CDR3 length: 14 residues. Written as DNA, the CDR3 is TGTGCCAGCAGCAAAGGTGGCAGGGAACGTGAGCAGTACTTC. It encodes CASSKGGREREQYF.

This chain uses TRBV11-2 with TRBJ2-5; 8 nucleotides align to TRBD1. The CDR3 has 16 amino acids. Germline lookup yields CDR1 SGHAT and CDR2 FQNNGV. The V and J ends lost 5 bases and 5 bases, in that order; junction bases with no gene match: 13. In DNA, the CDR3 is TGTGCCAGCAGCCCTCTTGAGACAGGGGATTGGGAGACCCAGTACTTC. This codes for CASSPLETGDWETQYF. The full variable domain, in which reference TRBV11-2 and TRBJ2-5 provide the parts outside the CDR3, is EAGVAQSPRYKIIEKRQSVAFWCNPISGHATLYWYQQILGQGPKLLIQFQNNGVVDDSQLPKDRFSAERLKGVDSTLKIQPAKLEDSAVYLCASSPLETGDWETQYFGPGTRLLVL.

This clone was detected only a few times. The CDR3 bases are TGTGCCAGCAGCTTGGACAGCTCTGGAAACACCATATATTTT. Its protein is CASSLDSSGNTIYF. The V and J genes are TRBV5-4 and TRBJ1-3; D unresolved. This CDR3 contains 14 residues. Per the germline V gene, CDR1 is SGHNT and CDR2 is YYREEE (reference sequence). Between the trimmed V and J ends, which lost 0 bases and 0 bases, there was a span of 4 bases. The complete variable domain, with remaining parts taken from reference TRBV5-4 and TRBJ1-3, reads ETGVTQSPTHLIKTRGQQVTLRCSSQSGHNTVSWYQQALGQGPQFIFQYYREEENGRGNFPPRFSGLQFPNYSSELNVNALELDDSALYLCASSLDSSGNTIYFGEGSWLTVV.

The chain couples TRBV5-1 to TRBJ2-7; D possibly corresponds to TRBD1 (6 bases). Germline V gene sequence: CDR1 SGHRS, CDR2 YFSETQ. The V gene lost 4 bases and the J gene lost 7 bases, with 9 bases spanning the gap. There are 11 residues in the CDR3. In DNA, the CDR3 is TGCGCCAGCAGCCCCAGGGGAGAGCAGTACTTC. Its translation is CASSPRGEQYF.

The chain links TRBV11-2 to TRBJ2-3; possible D gene TRBD2, 6 bases. The CDR3 is made up of 17 amino acids. Trimming took 0 bases from V and 0 from J, leaving 13 bases between them. In germline, CDR1 is SGHAT, CDR2 FQNNGV. The CDR3 DNA reads TGTGCCAGCAGCTTAGATATGGCGGGGTTTAGCACAGATACGCAGTATTTT. This translates into CASSLDMAGFSTDTQYF.

V usage is TRBV5-4 and J usage is TRBJ2-7; possibly TRBD1 for D (6 bases). CDR1 and CDR2 from the germline V gene are SGHNT and YYREEE (reference sequence). The V end lost 3 bases, the J end lost 4 bases, and 14 bases lay between the germline ends. The length of the CDR3 is 14 residues. CDR3 nucleotide sequence: TGTGCCAGCAGCTCGGCAGGGGCTCCGTACGAGCAGTACTTC. It yields the protein CASSSAGAPYEQYF.

The sample holds many counts of this clone. The V and J genes are TRBV7-2 and TRBJ2-1; a weak D match, TRBD1 (5 bases). The V end was cut by 5 bases, the J end by 0 bases, with 14 bases between. The length of the CDR3 is 16 residues. Germline V gives CDR1 SGHTA, CDR2 FQGNSA. CDR3 sequence reads: CASSPGHAISYNEQFF. CDR3 bases: TGTGCCAGCAGCCCCGGACACGCTATCTCCTACAATGAGCAGTTCTTC.

This clone has only a few counts. The chain joins TRBV19 to TRBJ2-7; possibly TRBD2 for D (5 bases). The CDR3 sequence is 15 residues long. Trimming removed 1 base at V and 0 bases at J, with 10 bases between. From germline, CDR1 is LNHDA and CDR2 SQIVND (reference sequence). The CDR3 region has the DNA TGTGCCAGTAGTATAGCGGGGAGAAGCTCCTACGAGCAGTACTTC. Amino acids: CASSIAGRSSYEQYF.

The chain is built from TRBV12-3 or TRBV12-4 and TRBJ2-7, with a weak D call TRBD1 (6 bases). The CDR3 runs 13 residues. Deletions cut 2 bases from V and 6 bases from J, with 11 bases between. This CDR3 reads CASSLPGQLEQYF. The CDR3 nucleotides read TGTGCCAGCAGTTTACCCGGACAGCTCGAGCAGTACTTC.

This chain uses TRBV5-1 with TRBJ2-7; TRBD1 matches at 8 bases. Germline V gives CDR1 SGHRS, CDR2 YFSETQ. The trim removed 2 bases at V and 2 bases at J, leaving 3 bases unmatched. This CDR3 has 14 residues. DNA of the CDR3: TGCGCCAGCAGCTTATTACAGGGGGCCTACGAGCAGTACTTC. Its protein product is CASSLLQGAYEQYF.

This sequence joins TRBV7-9 and TRBJ1-2; 10 nucleotides agree with TRBD1. Looked up from germline, CDR1 is SEHNR and CDR2 is FQNEAQ (reference sequence). CDR3 length: 14 amino acids. V lost 2 bases to trimming and J lost 7 bases; unmatched junction nucleotides: 4. The CDR3 loop is CASSLRQGAVGYTF. CDR3 DNA: TGTGCCAGCAGCTTAAGACAGGGGGCGGTTGGCTACACCTTC.

The gene calls are TRBV20-1 and TRBJ2-4, with D possibly matching TRBD2 (6 bases). V lost 6 bases and J lost 8, with 11 bases in between. Germline loops: CDR1 DFQATT, CDR2 SNEGSKA (reference sequence). This CDR3 has 11 amino acids. CDR3 DNA sequence: TGCAGTGCGCAGGAGGGTTACATTCAGTACTTC. Encoded protein: CSAQEGYIQYF.

The genes are TRBV18 and TRBJ2-7; D is uncertain. This CDR3 is built from 16 residues. The V gene lost 6 bases and the J gene lost 0 bases, with 18 bases spanning the gap. The germline gives CDR1 KGHSH, CDR2 LQKENI. The CDR3: CASSNLVQVYSYEQYF. The CDR3 region has the DNA TGTGCCAGCTCTAATTTGGTTCAGGTTTACTCCTACGAGCAGTACTTC.

V usage is TRBV19 and J usage is TRBJ2-3, with 7 positions matching TRBD1. Germline lookup yields CDR1 LNHDA and CDR2 SQIVND (reference sequence). V trimming: 9 bases; J trimming: 0 bases; junction bases outside the gene matches: 9. The CDR3 has 15 amino acids. CDR3 amino acids: CASQRRTGSTDTQYF. CDR3 coding DNA: TGTGCCAGCCAGAGAAGGACAGGCAGCACAGATACGCAGTATTTT.

This clone was seen only once. The rearrangement uses TRBV2 and TRBJ2-7; maybe TRBD2 (6 bases). The CDR3 spans 14 residues. Trimming pared 8 bases from V and 4 bases from J, leaving 18 bases between. CDR1 SNHLY and CDR2 FYNNEI come from the germline V gene. The CDR3 DNA is TGTGCCAGCGAACAGGCCCCTGGGGGGTACGAGCAGTACTTC. This encodes CASEQAPGGYEQYF.

The genes are TRBV27 and TRBJ2-7, with 11 positions matching TRBD1. The trim removed 0 bases at V and 4 bases at J, leaving 2 bases unmatched. The CDR3 is 15 residues long. Germline V CDR1 and CDR2: MNHEY, SMNVEV (reference sequence). As DNA, the CDR3 is TGTGCCAGCAGTTTATCAGGGACAGGGGGATACGAGCAGTACTTC. It translates to CASSLSGTGGYEQYF.

The genes are TRBV7-2 and TRBJ1-1; D is ambiguous. The germline V gene has CDR1 SGHTA and CDR2 FQGNSA. This CDR3 is 15 amino acids long. Trimming cost V 1 base and J 1 base, with 10 bases left between them. CDR3 region: CASSLGSGTNTEAFF. The DNA for the CDR3 is TGTGCCAGCAGCTTAGGCTCAGGAACGAACACTGAAGCTTTCTTT.